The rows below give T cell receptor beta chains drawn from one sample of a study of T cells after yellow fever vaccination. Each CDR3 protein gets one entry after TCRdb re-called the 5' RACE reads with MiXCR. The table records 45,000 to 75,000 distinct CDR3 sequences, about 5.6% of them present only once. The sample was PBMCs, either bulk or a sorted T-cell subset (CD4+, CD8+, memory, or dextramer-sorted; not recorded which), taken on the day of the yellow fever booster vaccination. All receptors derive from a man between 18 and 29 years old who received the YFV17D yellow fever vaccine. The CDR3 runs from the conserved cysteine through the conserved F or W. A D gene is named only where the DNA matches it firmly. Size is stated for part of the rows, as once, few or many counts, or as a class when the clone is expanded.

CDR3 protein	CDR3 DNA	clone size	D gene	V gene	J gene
CASSGDLGRDTEAFF	TGTGCCAGCAGCGGCGACCTCGGGAGGGACACTGAAGCTTTCTTT	.	.	TRBV5-4	TRBJ1-1
CASVTGGNSPLHF	TGTGCCAGCGTCACAGGCGGTAATTCACCCCTCCACTTT	many	.	TRBV6-6	TRBJ1-6
CASCLTGTGSEQYF	TGTGCCAGCTGTCTGACAGGGACGGGTTCCGAGCAGTACTTC	.	TRBD1	TRBV27	TRBJ2-7
CASRTTDNYGYTF	TGTGCCAGCAGAACTACAGATAACTATGGCTACACCTTC	.	.	TRBV7-2	TRBJ1-2
CATSRDLASGGAADTQYF	TGTGCCACCAGCAGAGATTTGGCTAGCGGGGGGGCCGCAGATACGCAGTATTTT	.	TRBD2	TRBV15	TRBJ2-3
CASSSQGGPRGYTF	TGTGCCAGCAGCTCACAAGGGGGCCCTAGGGGCTACACCTTC	few	TRBD1	TRBV7-9	TRBJ1-2
CASSYFATGANTEAFF	TGTGCCAGCAGTTACTTCGCGACAGGGGCGAACACTGAAGCTTTCTTT	.	TRBD1	TRBV6-6	TRBJ1-1
CASSRYVRDWAGYTF	TGCGCCAGCAGCCGGTACGTCAGGGATTGGGCTGGCTACACCTTC	few	.	TRBV4-1	TRBJ1-2
CASSHATGGFYGYTF	TGTGCCAGCAGTCACGCGACAGGGGGATTCTATGGCTACACCTTC	.	TRBD1	TRBV7-9	TRBJ1-2
CASSYLPDADTQYF	TGTGCCAGCAGCTACCTTCCGGACGCAGATACGCAGTATTTT	.	.	TRBV11-2	TRBJ2-3
CASSPRGNTEAFF	TGTGCCAGCTCACCGAGGGGGAACACTGAAGCTTTCTTT	many	.	TRBV18	TRBJ1-1
CASSQVSGSYEQYF	TGTGCCAGCAGCCAAGTATCCGGTTCCTACGAGCAGTACTTC	.	.	TRBV4-2	TRBJ2-7
CASSPTPSGGETQYF	TGCGCCAGCAGCCCCACCCCTAGCGGGGGAGAGACCCAGTACTTC	many	TRBD2	TRBV4-1	TRBJ2-5
CASSSWGADGYTF	TGTGCCAGCAGTTCGTGGGGGGCGGATGGCTACACCTTC	many	.	TRBV6-5	TRBJ1-2
CASSSYRGTETQYF	TGCGCCAGCAGCTCCTACAGGGGTACAGAGACCCAGTACTTC	many	TRBD1	TRBV5-1	TRBJ2-5
CASSDRSNTEAFF	TGTGCCAGCAGCGACAGGAGCAACACTGAAGCTTTCTTT	few	.	TRBV7-3	TRBJ1-1
CASSFAGAESSTDTQYF	TGTGCCAGCAGCTTTGCCGGGGCGGAATCTAGCACAGATACGCAGTATTTT	few	.	TRBV5-6	TRBJ2-3
CASSALTRGGYNEQFF	TGCGCCAGCAGCGCGTTGACTAGAGGGGGGTACAATGAGCAGTTCTTC	many	.	TRBV5-1	TRBJ2-1
CASSLMDGSYEQYF	TGTGCCAGCAGCCTAATGGACGGTTCCTACGAGCAGTACTTC	many	.	TRBV7-8	TRBJ2-7
CASSYDRERYNEQFF	TGTGCCAGCAGTTACGATAGAGAACGCTACAATGAGCAGTTCTTC	many	.	TRBV6-2/TRBV6-3	TRBJ2-1
CASSFPLGVQETQYF	TGTGCCAGCAGCTTTCCCCTCGGGGTTCAGGAGACCCAGTACTTC	few	.	TRBV7-9	TRBJ2-5
CASSHGTVQETQYF	TGCGCCAGCAGCCACGGGACAGTTCAAGAGACCCAGTACTTC	many	TRBD1	TRBV5-1	TRBJ2-5
CSAFRGPPYEQYF	TGCAGTGCTTTCCGCGGTCCCCCCTACGAGCAGTACTTC	.	.	TRBV20-1	TRBJ2-7
CASSFGTPNTGELFF	TGCGCCAGCAGCTTCGGTACTCCGAACACCGGGGAGCTGTTTTTT	many	.	TRBV5-1	TRBJ2-2
CASSQDRVGQGNYGYTF	TGCGCCAGCAGCCAAGATCGGGTGGGGCAGGGGAACTATGGCTACACCTTC	many	.	TRBV4-3	TRBJ1-2
CASSPDRGSTRETQYF	TGTGCTAGCAGCCCTGACAGGGGAAGTACTAGGGAGACCCAGTACTTC	.	TRBD1	TRBV7-7	TRBJ2-5